The 27 T cell receptor beta chains below all came from one sample that was sequenced in a study of beta chain features in type 1 diabetes. Expressed TCRB transcripts were sequenced, since all the RNA that had been isolated was reverse transcribed. Clones were sequenced by immunoSEQ multiplex PCR, and TCRdb holds only the in-frame ones, with some missing. The sample yields approximately 300,000 clones, approximately 11% seen once. Material: naive CD4+ T cells from blood. These TCRs come from a woman aged 25 to 39 in good health.

The rearrangement uses TRBV18 and TRBJ2-7, with D possibly being TRBD2 (5 bases). The CDR3 has 14 amino acids. V was shortened by 3 bases and J by 1 base, with 10 bases between the two germline ends. Germline values: CDR1 KGHSH, CDR2 LQKENI. The CDR3 region is CASSPDSASYEQYF. The CDR3, as DNA: TGTGCCAGCTCACCGGACTCCGCTTCCTACGAGCAGTACTTC.

This rearrangement joins TRBV15 to TRBJ2-7; 12 nucleotides match TRBD2. Germline V CDR1 and CDR2: LNHNV, YYDKDF (reference sequence). The CDR3 runs to 17 residues. J was trimmed by 5 bases and V by 3 bases; bases with no gene match: 11. CDR3 coding DNA: TGTGCCACCAGCAGCGGACGACTAGCGGGAGTCGGGAACGAGCAGTACTTC. Encoded protein: CATSSGRLAGVGNEQYF.

This clone was counted a few times. This chain joins TRBV7-3 and TRBJ2-7; 12 nucleotides align to TRBD2. The CDR3 extends over 17 amino acids. The ends lost 5 bases at V and 7 bases at J; junction bases unmatched: 15. The germline CDR1 and CDR2 sequences are SGHTA and FQGTGA. CDR3 residues: CASSPRMTSGSSKEQYF. The DNA for the CDR3 is TGTGCCAGCAGCCCCCGAATGACTAGCGGGAGTTCAAAAGAGCAGTACTTC.

The chain employs TRBV7-3 and TRBJ2-1; no clear D. The CDR3 runs 15 residues. V gave up 5 bases and J gave up 0 bases, with 11 bases separating them. Germline V CDR1 and CDR2: SGHTA, FQGTGA. The CDR3 is CASSRSLSSYNEQFF. For the CDR3, the DNA is TGTGCCAGCAGCCGTAGCCTCAGCTCCTACAATGAGCAGTTCTTC.

This clone was recorded a few times. This rearrangement joins TRBV18 to TRBJ2-3; tentative D call: TRBD2 (5 bases). CDR3 length: 15 residues. The germline CDR1 and CDR2 sequences are KGHSH and LQKENI. V lost 4 bases and J 1 base, leaving 12 bases between the germline ends. The CDR3 DNA follows: TGTGCCAGCTCACATCTAGCAGAAGGCACAGATACGCAGTATTTT. Its protein is CASSHLAEGTDTQYF.

A few counts support this clone. The chain has TRBV7-9 and TRBJ2-3; TRBD1 aligns across 12 bases. The CDR3 has 16 residues. The germline CDR1 and CDR2 sequences are SEHNR and FQNEAQ (reference sequence). The J segment lost 2 bases and the V segment lost 5 bases, leaving 5 bases of the junction unmatched. DNA of the CDR3: TGTGCCAGCAGCCCGGGACAGGGGGCCTTCACAGATACGCAGTATTTT. Its protein is CASSPGQGAFTDTQYF.

Only a few counts were recorded for this clone. The chain is built from TRBV6-5 and TRBJ2-7; weak D call: TRBD2 (6 bases). From germline, CDR1 is MNHEY and CDR2 SVGAGI. The V end lost 5 bases, the J end lost 4 bases, and 15 bases lay between the germline ends. This CDR3 spans 14 amino acids. The DNA for the CDR3 is TGTGCCAGCAGTGGTACTCGGGAGTGGTACGAGCAGTACTTC. The encoded protein is CASSGTREWYEQYF.

The chain joins TRBV25-1 to TRBJ2-7; 9 bases align to TRBD1. The J segment lost 1 base and the V segment lost 5 bases, leaving 9 bases of the junction unmatched. In germline, CDR1 is MGHDK, CDR2 SYGVNS. There are 16 residues in the CDR3. The CDR3 loop is CASSHEGQGDSYEQYF. In DNA form, the CDR3 reads TGTGCCAGCAGTCATGAGGGACAGGGAGATTCCTACGAGCAGTACTTC.

The V call is TRBV11-1, the J call TRBJ2-1, with D possibly TRBD2 on 5 matching bases. Trimming removed 5 bases from V and 3 bases from J, with 17 bases in between. Germline V gene data show CDR1 as SGHAT and CDR2 as FQDESV (reference sequence). The CDR3 runs to 16 residues. The CDR3 DNA reads TGTGCCAGCAGCCCGTCTAGGAGCGGCCACTACAATGAGCAGTTCTTC. As protein: CASSPSRSGHYNEQFF.

This clone was detected a few times. V usage is TRBV5-1 and J usage is TRBJ1-2; possibly TRBD1 for D (5 bases). Germline V gives CDR1 SGHRS, CDR2 YFSETQ. V shed 0 bases and J shed 5 bases, with 14 bases lying between them. The CDR3 runs to 15 residues. CDR3: CASSLAGREAYGYTF. CDR3 nucleotides: TGCGCCAGCAGCTTGGCAGGCAGGGAAGCATATGGCTACACCTTC. The full variable domain, its missing parts supplied by reference TRBV5-1 and TRBJ1-2, is KAGVTQTPRYLIKTRGQQVTLSCSPISGHRSVSWYQQTPGQGLQFLFEYFSETQRNKGNFPGRFSGRQFSNSRSEMNVSTLELGDSALYLCASSLAGREAYGYTFGSGTRLTVV.

In this sample, this clone turned up a few times. V is TRBV10-3 and J is TRBJ2-5; 9 bases agree with TRBD1. Germline CDR1 is ENHRY and CDR2 is SYGVKD. The length of the CDR3 is 15 residues. With V trimmed by 4 bases and J by 4 bases, 7 bases remained unmatched. The CDR3 reads CAISGLGQGGETQYF. The DNA of the CDR3 is TGTGCCATCAGTGGTCTGGGACAGGGAGGAGAGACCCAGTACTTC.

This clone came up a few times. The chain has TRBV4-2 and TRBJ1-5; D not certain. The CDR3 covers 15 residues. Germline loops: CDR1 LGHNA, CDR2 YNFKEQ. V was cut by 2 bases and J by 9 bases, with 17 bases left in between. CDR3 DNA sequence: TGTGCCAGCAGCCAAATTGCCAGCGTAATATCGCCCCAGCATTTT. This gives the protein CASSQIASVISPQHF.

This chain joins TRBV30 and TRBJ2-6; D possibly corresponds to TRBD1 (6 bases). The CDR3 consists of 13 residues. Germline CDR1 and CDR2: GTSNPN and SVGIG (reference sequence). The ends were cut back, 7 bases at V and 3 bases at J, with 10 bases in the middle. The CDR3 spells CAYTGFGANVLTF. CDR3 sequence (DNA): TGTGCCTACACAGGGTTTGGGGCCAACGTCCTGACTTTC.

This clone turned up a few times. The chain uses TRBV18 and TRBJ2-7, with TRBD2 matching over 7 bases. The CDR3 runs to 15 residues. The V segment lost 1 base and the J segment 0 bases; nucleotides outside the gene matches: 3. Germline V gives CDR1 KGHSH, CDR2 LQKENI. CDR3 sequence (DNA): TGTGCCAGCTCACCACAGACTAGCTTCTCCTACGAGCAGTACTTC. Translated, it gives CASSPQTSFSYEQYF. Using reference TRBV18 and TRBJ2-7 for the parts outside the CDR3, the full variable domain is NAGVMQNPRHLVRRRGQEARLRCSPMKGHSHVYWYRQLPEEGLKFMVYLQKENIIDESGMPKERFSAEFPKEGPSILRIQQVVRGDSAAYFCASSPQTSFSYEQYFGPGTRLTVT.

The sample holds a few counts of this clone. This CDR3 is CASSGLAGFGETQYF. The CDR3 coding sequence is TGTGCCAGCTCGGGTCTAGCGGGATTCGGGGAGACCCAGTACTTC. This chain joins TRBV18 and TRBJ2-5; 9 bases map to TRBD2. J was trimmed by 5 bases and V by 6 bases; bases with no gene match: 10. This CDR3 has 15 residues. CDR1 KGHSH and CDR2 LQKENI come from the germline V gene.

The V and J genes are TRBV6-6 and TRBJ2-1, with 9 bases lining up with TRBD2. This CDR3 has 15 residues. V was pared by 5 bases and J by 9 bases, with 11 bases of the junction left unmatched. CDR1 and CDR2 (germline): MNHNY, SVGAGI (reference sequence). CDR3 DNA sequence: TGTGCCAGCAGTCCAGCGGGGGGACACAGTAGTGAGCAGTTCTTC. Residues: CASSPAGGHSSEQFF.

The chain uses TRBV28 and TRBJ2-5, with TRBD2 matching over 11 bases. Germline V gives CDR1 MDHEN, CDR2 SYDVKM. V was clipped by 8 bases and J by 3 bases; unmatched bases: 14. The CDR3 contains 17 residues. CDR3 DNA sequence: TGTGCCAGCCGTGGCTGGGGACTAGCGGAGTCCAAAGAGACCCAGTACTTC. Translated, it gives CASRGWGLAESKETQYF.

This clone was observed a few times. The rearrangement links TRBV30 to TRBJ1-1; TRBD1 agrees at 10 bases. V trimming: 0 bases; J trimming: 7 bases; junction bases outside the gene matches: 5. The germline V gene has CDR1 GTSNPN and CDR2 SVGIG (reference sequence). The CDR3 contains 14 residues. The CDR3 here is CAWSVLDRGLEAFF. DNA of the CDR3: TGTGCCTGGAGTGTACTCGACAGGGGGCTTGAAGCTTTCTTT.

The rearrangement joins TRBV29-1 to TRBJ2-5, with D possibly matching TRBD2 (6 bases). With 7 bases removed from V and 5 bases from J, the gap between germline ends came to 17 bases. The CDR3 is 13 residues long. Germline CDR1 is SQVTM and CDR2 is ANQGSEA. The DNA of the CDR3 is TGCAGCGCCGGGCCCGGGAGAGGGGAGACCCAGTACTTC. This encodes CSAGPGRGETQYF.

The chain links TRBV4-3 to TRBJ2-5; TRBD1 agrees at 11 bases. The length of the CDR3 is 18 residues. Germline V gives CDR1 LGHNA, CDR2 YSLEER. J gave up 2 bases and V 2 bases, and 10 bases lay outside the gene matches. CDR3 amino acids: CASSQLGTGGSYQETQYF. In nucleotides, the CDR3 is TGCGCCAGCAGCCAACTGGGGACAGGGGGAAGTTATCAAGAGACCCAGTACTTC.

A few counts support this clone. The rearrangement links TRBV6-5 to TRBJ2-7; D may be TRBD2 (5 bases). The germline gives CDR1 MNHEY, CDR2 SVGAGI. The CDR3 runs to 15 residues. The ends were cut back, 4 bases at V and 2 bases at J, with 15 bases in the middle. CDR3 nucleotides: TGTGCCAGCAGTTCCCTCCAGCGGATCACCTACGAGCAGTACTTC. Residues: CASSSLQRITYEQYF.

This clone was counted between two and nine times. The CDR3 sequence is CASSYSGQRAYGYTF. DNA of the CDR3: TGTGCCAGCAGTTACTCCGGACAGAGGGCTTATGGCTACACCTTC. The chain combines TRBV6-5 with TRBJ1-2; D perhaps matches TRBD1 (6 bases). V lost 0 bases and J lost 5, with 13 bases in between. CDR1 is MNHEY, CDR2 SVGAGI, per germline. This CDR3 is 15 amino acids long.

This chain connects TRBV10-3 to TRBJ2-7, with TRBD1 matching over 9 bases. This CDR3 spans 14 amino acids. The V segment lost 6 bases and the J segment 4 bases; nucleotides outside the gene matches: 7. Germline lookup yields CDR1 ENHRY and CDR2 SYGVKD. Here the CDR3 reads CAIREQGAGYEQYF. The DNA for the CDR3 is TGTGCCATCAGAGAACAGGGGGCAGGGTACGAGCAGTACTTC.

This clone came up a few times. The CDR3 spells CASSSYGLAFYEQYF. CDR3 nucleotide sequence: TGTGCCAGCAGCTCATACGGACTAGCCTTCTACGAGCAGTACTTC. J is TRBJ2-7 and V is TRBV7-2; 8 bases are shared with TRBD2. The CDR3 loop spans 15 amino acids. Germline V lookup: CDR1 SGHTA, CDR2 FQGNSA. The junction had 8 bases not matched to a gene; V was cut back by 4 bases and J by 3 bases.

The J gene is TRBJ1-5, the V gene TRBV19, with D maybe TRBD1 (5 bases). The V end was cut by 9 bases, the J end by 0 bases, with 18 bases between. This CDR3 region has 16 residues. Germline V gene data show CDR1 as LNHDA and CDR2 as SQIVND (reference sequence). Here the CDR3 DNA reads TGTGCCAGATCAGGGATAAGGGCACATAGCAATCAGCCCCAGCATTTT. Its protein is CARSGIRAHSNQPQHF.

This clone was observed a handful of times. The V call is TRBV14, the J call TRBJ2-3, with 10 bases fitting TRBD2. Germline CDR1 and CDR2: SGHDN and FVKESK. The CDR3 covers 17 residues. V dropped 0 bases and J dropped 9; count of bases not matched to a gene: 12. The DNA of the CDR3 is TGTGCCAGCAGCCAAGATTCGAGGGGACTAGCGACCGAAACGCAGTATTTT. This codes for CASSQDSRGLATETQYF.

This clone was detected a few times. The gene calls are TRBV28 and TRBJ2-5; 7 nucleotides agree with TRBD1. With 6 bases clipped from V and 10 bases from J, the junction kept 5 bases outside the gene matches. The CDR3 length is 11 residues. In germline, CDR1 is MDHEN, CDR2 SYDVKM. In nucleotides, the CDR3 is TGTGCCAGCAGGGACCACAGGGGCCAGTACTTC. It specifies CASRDHRGQYF. The entire variable domain, with the rest obtained from reference TRBV28 and TRBJ2-5, is as follows: DVKVTQSSRYLVKRTGEKVFLECVQDMDHENMFWYRQDPGLGLRLIYFSYDVKMKEKGDIPEGYSVSREKKERFSLILESASTNQTSMYLCASRDHRGQYFGPGTRLLVL.